A single sample is the source of the 19 T cell receptor beta chains below, sequenced in a study of blood T cells in healthy people across ages. Next came a second PCR, run for about 6 to 12 cycles, which used a sample-barcoded 5' primer along with a J-beta primer mix. TCRdb independently ran MiXCR on the 5' RACE reads; one entry per CDR3 protein. The sample holds some 690,000 distinct CDR3 sequences, 22% seen once. The sequencing input was blood. The receptors were gathered from a man aged 65 to 79 in good health.

The J gene is TRBJ2-2, the V gene TRBV24-1, with D tentatively TRBD1 or TRBD2 (5 bases each). V was cut by 3 bases and J by 7 bases, with 14 bases left in between. This CDR3 comprises 15 residues. The germline gives CDR1 KGHDR, CDR2 SFDVKD. The CDR3 DNA reads as TGTGCCACCAGTGATGGGCAGGGAGCGGTCGGGGAGCTGTTTTTT. The encoded protein is CATSDGQGAVGELFF.

CDR3 sequence (DNA): TGTGCCACCAGAGTTTGGCAGGGGGGGGTCACTGAAGCTTTCTTT. This codes for CATRVWQGGVTEAFF. The rearrangement uses TRBV15 and TRBJ1-1; 7 bases are a match to TRBD1. The junction had 11 bases not matched to a gene; V was cut back by 6 bases and J by 4 bases. CDR3 size: 15 residues. Germline V gene sequence: CDR1 LNHNV, CDR2 YYDKDF (reference sequence).

The chain is built from TRBV11-3 and TRBJ1-5; D unresolved. The CDR3 is 13 residues long. The V gene lost 8 bases and the J gene lost 0 bases, with 8 bases spanning the gap. The germline CDR1 and CDR2 sequences are SGHNT and YENEEA. This CDR3 reads CASGVNSNQPQHF. In DNA form, the CDR3 reads TGTGCCAGCGGCGTCAATAGCAATCAGCCCCAGCATTTT.

This clonotype was picked up a small number of times. The chain joins TRBV5-1 to TRBJ2-5, with 8 bases that match TRBD2. CDR1 is SGHRS, CDR2 YFSETQ, per germline. V was clipped by 4 bases and J by 5 bases; unmatched bases: 10. This CDR3 is built from 15 residues. CDR3 sequence reads: CASSRVSGIGETQYF. DNA of the CDR3: TGCGCCAGCAGCCGAGTTAGCGGGATCGGGGAGACCCAGTACTTC.

There are a few counts of this clonotype. The genes are TRBV5-1 and TRBJ2-2; 15 bases line up with TRBD2. Unmatched junction bases numbered 3, after V lost 3 bases and J lost 0 bases. Germline loops: CDR1 SGHRS, CDR2 YFSETQ. The CDR3 length is 18 residues. CDR3 DNA sequence: TGCGCCAGCAGCTCGGGACTAGCGGGAGGTCCGAACACCGGGGAGCTGTTTTTT. It translates to CASSSGLAGGPNTGELFF.

This clonotype was observed a few times. This may arise from a read error, as a much more abundant clone is one base away. The rearrangement joins TRBV28 to TRBJ1-5; D uncertain. Per the germline V gene, CDR1 is MDHEN and CDR2 is SYDVKM. The CDR3 is made up of 13 amino acids. This chain's CDR3 is CASSPRVGQPRHF. The CDR3, as DNA: TGTGCCAGCAGTCCCCGGGTCGGTCAGCCCCGGCATTTT.

The rearrangement joins TRBV19 to TRBJ1-1, with D hard to call. Trimming removed 2 bases at V and 6 bases at J, with 7 bases between. The CDR3 extends over 12 amino acids. From germline, CDR1 is LNHDA and CDR2 SQIVND (reference sequence). As DNA, the CDR3 is TGTGCCAGTAGTATAACCCAGGCTGAAGCTTTCTTT. Its protein is CASSITQAEAFF.

As for this clonotype: Because the CDR3 is missing its conserved closing phenylalanine or tryptophan, this is likely a read error. The chain combines TRBV18 with TRBJ2-5; D perhaps matches TRBD1 (6 bases). The end of the DNA fits TRBJ2-7 better, so the J call may be wrong. The CDR3 is made up of 15 amino acids. Germline CDR1 KGHSH, CDR2 LQKENI. This CDR3 is CASSPPSGDTYEQYL. CDR3 DNA: TGTGCCAGCTCACCACCGTCAGGGGACACCTACGAGCAGTACCTC.

J is TRBJ2-3 and V is TRBV4-3; TRBD1 matches at 7 bases. The CDR3 has 15 residues. Trimming cost V 3 bases and J 8 bases; bases outside gene matches: 11. Germline lookup yields CDR1 LGHNA and CDR2 YSLEER. In DNA form, the CDR3 reads TGCGCCAGCAGCCAGGCCGGGACAGAAAGAGGTACGCAGTATTTT. This sequence encodes CASSQAGTERGTQYF.

This chain links TRBV11-2 with TRBJ1-4; unclear D gene. The V gene lost 2 bases and the J gene lost 4 bases, with 8 bases spanning the gap. Per the germline V gene, CDR1 is SGHAT and CDR2 is FQNNGV. CDR3 size: 14 residues. CDR3 in DNA: TGTGCCAGCAGCTTATCTGTGGATAATGAAAAACTGTTTTTT. It codes for CASSLSVDNEKLFF.

This clonotype has a handful of counts. The rearrangement joins TRBV7-2 to TRBJ1-2; the D is unclear. Trimming took off 0 bases at V and 8 bases at J, with 16 bases between the two ends. Germline-derived CDR1 and CDR2 are SGHTA and FQGNSA. This CDR3 region has 15 residues. CDR3: CASSLAHQAPGGYTF. In DNA form, the CDR3 reads TGTGCCAGCAGCTTAGCGCATCAGGCACCCGGGGGCTACACCTTC. Complete variable domain (other parts from reference TRBV7-2 and TRBJ1-2): GAGVSQSPSNKVTEKGKDVELRCDPISGHTALYWYRQSLGQGLEFLIYFQGNSAPDKSGLPSDRFSAERTGGSVSTLTIQRTQQEDSAVYLCASSLAHQAPGGYTFGSGTRLTVV.

This clonotype has only a few counts. This chain connects TRBV7-3 to TRBJ2-1; perhaps TRBD2 as D (6 bases). CDR1 and CDR2 (germline): SGHTA, FQGTGA. This CDR3 spans 18 amino acids. V was shortened by 1 base and J by 0 bases, with 16 bases between the two germline ends. CDR3: CASSLKEGTAISYNEQFF. The CDR3, as DNA: TGTGCCAGCAGCTTAAAGGAGGGGACGGCTATCTCCTACAATGAGCAGTTCTTC.

This clonotype has more than one count but fewer than ten. This chain links TRBV20-1 with TRBJ2-1, with D possibly called TRBD1 or TRBD2 (6 bases each). CDR3 length: 15 amino acids. CDR1 is DFQATT, CDR2 SNEGSKA, per germline (reference sequence). Trimming pared 5 bases from V and 7 bases from J, leaving 21 bases between. CDR3 bases: TGCAGTGCTGGGGGGCGAGCCAGAGGGGGAAATGAGCAGTTCTTC. This encodes CSAGGRARGGNEQFF.

This chain connects TRBV28 to TRBJ2-6; TRBD1 matches at 9 bases. This CDR3 has 18 amino acids. V was pared by 5 bases and J by 1 base, with 9 bases of the junction left unmatched. Per the germline V gene, CDR1 is MDHEN and CDR2 is SYDVKM. This CDR3 reads CASSPPGQGVSGANVLTF. Here the CDR3 DNA reads TGTGCCAGCAGTCCACCGGGACAGGGAGTATCTGGGGCCAACGTCCTGACTTTC. Full variable domain (remainder filled in from reference TRBV28 and TRBJ2-6): DVKVTQSSRYLVKRTGEKVFLECVQDMDHENMFWYRQDPGLGLRLIYFSYDVKMKEKGDIPEGYSVSREKKERFSLILESASTNQTSMYLCASSPPGQGVSGANVLTFGAGSRLTVL.

The chain is built from TRBV7-8 and TRBJ1-6, with D tentatively TRBD1 (5 bases). The germline CDR1 and CDR2 sequences are SGHVS and FQNEAQ. The CDR3 loop spans 13 amino acids. Deletions cut 2 bases from V and 8 bases from J, with 7 bases between. The CDR3 loop reads CASSLWGDSPLHF. As DNA, the CDR3 is TGTGCCAGCAGCTTATGGGGCGATTCACCCCTCCACTTT.

This clonotype was found a few times. V gene TRBV28 combines with J gene TRBJ2-1; the D call may be TRBD1 or TRBD2 (6 bases each). The CDR3 extends over 14 amino acids. In germline, CDR1 is MDHEN, CDR2 SYDVKM. Trimming shortened V by 7 bases and J by 6 bases, and 16 bases separated the two germline ends. The CDR3 DNA reads as TGTGCCAGCATTGGGACGGGGGCCCCCAATGAGCAGTTCTTC. It translates to CASIGTGAPNEQFF.

This chain uses TRBV7-2 with TRBJ1-2, with 9 bases fitting TRBD1. Trimming cost V 5 bases and J 8 bases; bases outside gene matches: 18. CDR1 is SGHTA and CDR2 is FQGNSA in the germline V gene. This CDR3 is 17 amino acids long. The DNA of the CDR3 is TGTGCCAGCAGCAATGTAGACCCCCGGGGACAGGGAGCCGGCTACACCTTC. Its translation: CASSNVDPRGQGAGYTF.

The rearrangement joins TRBV6-5 to TRBJ2-7; the D is unclear. This CDR3 has 13 residues. Germline V CDR1 and CDR2: MNHEY, SVGAGI. Trimming removed 2 bases from V and 6 bases from J, with 11 bases in between. CDR3 DNA: TGTGCCAGCAGTTACGAGCATGGAAGCGAGCAGTACGTC. Encoded protein: CASSYEHGSEQYV.

This chain joins TRBV20-1 and TRBJ2-3; TRBD2 matches at 7 bases. This CDR3 comprises 15 residues. In germline, CDR1 is DFQATT, CDR2 SNEGSKA (reference sequence). V gave up 6 bases and J gave up 5 bases; unmatched junction bases: 14. The CDR3 nucleotides read TGCAGTGCGGGAGGGGTAGCGGTTTTTATAGATACGCAGTATTTT. Translated: CSAGGVAVFIDTQYF.